What follows describes a single TCR beta chain. Its target is not known. The PCR ran on 60 Vbeta and 13 Jbeta primers. In the authors' workflow: Unique TCR beta chains numbered around 75 million in a later analysis, with roughly 9.9 million shared. The method was immunoSEQ multiplex PCR; TCRdb's version includes in-frame clones alone and lacks a portion of them. The V and J calls and the clone size are those of that table, but D and trimming were determined from the DNA. The sample data list tens of thousands of clones. This record belongs to a study of cytomegalovirus exposure and HLA in healthy donors. The overall study: Earlier results showed roughly 110 million unique TCR beta sequences derived from approximately 170 million T cells.

Per germline, CDR1 MDHEN and CDR2 SYDVKM. Trimming shortened V by 5 bases and J by 5 bases, and 26 bases separated the two germline ends. The CDR3 totals 18 residues. Whole-study results and caveats: Immune exposure data for these donors was limited to CMV serostatus.

Sequencing was carried out using PBMCs. This rearrangement joins TRBV28 to TRBJ2-3; D possibly corresponds to TRBD2 (7 bases). This sequence was found in a man aged 50 or older in good health and CMV-seronegative. The CDR3 DNA is TGTGCCAGCAGTCCTATACTACTAATGGGGGGGCCCGAAGATACGCAGTATTTT. Amino acid sequence: CASSPILLMGGPEDTQYF. The variable domain in full, completed from reference TRBV28 and TRBJ2-3, reads DVKVTQSSRYLVKRTGEKVFLECVQDMDHENMFWYRQDPGLGLRLIYFSYDVKMKEKGDIPEGYSVSREKKERFSLILESASTNQTSMYLCASSPILLMGGPEDTQYFGPGTRLTVL.